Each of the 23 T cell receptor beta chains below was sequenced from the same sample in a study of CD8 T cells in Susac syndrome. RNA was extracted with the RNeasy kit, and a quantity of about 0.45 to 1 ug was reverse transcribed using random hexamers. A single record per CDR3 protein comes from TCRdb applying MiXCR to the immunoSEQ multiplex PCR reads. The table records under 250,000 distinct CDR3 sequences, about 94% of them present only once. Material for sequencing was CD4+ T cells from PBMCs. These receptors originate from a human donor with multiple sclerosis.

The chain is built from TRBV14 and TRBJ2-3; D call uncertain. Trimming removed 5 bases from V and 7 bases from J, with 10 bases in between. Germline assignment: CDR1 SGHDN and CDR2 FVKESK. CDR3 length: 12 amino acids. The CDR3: CASSSNGYTQYF. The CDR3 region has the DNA TGTGCCAGCAGCTCGAATGGGTATACGCAGTATTTT.

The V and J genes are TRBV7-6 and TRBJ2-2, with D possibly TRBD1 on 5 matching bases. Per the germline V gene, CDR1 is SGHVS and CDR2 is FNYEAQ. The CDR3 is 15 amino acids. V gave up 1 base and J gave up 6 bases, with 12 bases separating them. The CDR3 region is CASSLGTPRAGELFF. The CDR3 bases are TGTGCCAGCAGCTTAGGGACACCTCGGGCCGGGGAGCTGTTTTTT.

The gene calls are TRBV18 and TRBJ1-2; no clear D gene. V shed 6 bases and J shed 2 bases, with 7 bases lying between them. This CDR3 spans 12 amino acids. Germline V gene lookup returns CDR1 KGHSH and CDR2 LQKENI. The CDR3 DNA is TGTGCCAGCTCTGAAAACAACTATGGCTACACCTTC. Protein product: CASSENNYGYTF. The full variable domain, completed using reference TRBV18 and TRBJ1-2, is NAGVMQNPRHLVRRRGQEARLRCSPMKGHSHVYWYRQLPEEGLKFMVYLQKENIIDESGMPKERFSAEFPKEGPSILRIQQVVRGDSAAYFCASSENNYGYTFGSGTRLTVV.

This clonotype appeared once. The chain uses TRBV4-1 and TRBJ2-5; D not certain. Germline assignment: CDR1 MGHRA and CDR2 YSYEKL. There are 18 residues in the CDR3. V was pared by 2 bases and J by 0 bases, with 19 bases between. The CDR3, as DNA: TGCGCCAGCAGCCAATCGTTAAGGAGTTCGCCGTACCAAGAGACCCAGTACTTC. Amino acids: CASSQSLRSSPYQETQYF.

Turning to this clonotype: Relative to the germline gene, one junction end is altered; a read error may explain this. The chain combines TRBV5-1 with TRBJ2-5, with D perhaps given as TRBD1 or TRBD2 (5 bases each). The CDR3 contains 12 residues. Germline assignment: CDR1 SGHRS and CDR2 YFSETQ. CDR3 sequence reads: CASSLGVETQYF. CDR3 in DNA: TGCGCCAGCAGTTTGGGGGTAGAGACCCAGTACTTC.

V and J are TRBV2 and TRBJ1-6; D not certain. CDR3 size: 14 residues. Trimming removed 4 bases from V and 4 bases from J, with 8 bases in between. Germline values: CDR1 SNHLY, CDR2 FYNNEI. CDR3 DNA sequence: TGTGCCAGCAGTGCGGACGGTTATAATTCACCCCTCCACTTT. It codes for CASSADGYNSPLHF. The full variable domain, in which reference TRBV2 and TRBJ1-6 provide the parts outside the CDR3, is EPEVTQTPSHQVTQMGQEVILRCVPISNHLYFYWYRQILGQKVEFLVSFYNNEISEKSEIFDDQFSVERPDGSNFTLKIRSTKLEDSAMYFCASSADGYNSPLHFGNGTRLTVT.

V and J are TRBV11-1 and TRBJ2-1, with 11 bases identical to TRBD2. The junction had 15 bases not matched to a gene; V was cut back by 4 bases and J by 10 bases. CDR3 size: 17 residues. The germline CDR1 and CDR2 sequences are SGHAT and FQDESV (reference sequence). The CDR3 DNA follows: TGTGCCAGCAGCTCCGATCTAGTCCTAGCGGGAGGCTGGGAGCAGTTCTTC. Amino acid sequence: CASSSDLVLAGGWEQFF. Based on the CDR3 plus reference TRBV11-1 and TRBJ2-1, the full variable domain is EAEVAQSPRYKITEKSQAVAFWCDPISGHATLYWYRQILGQGPELLVQFQDESVVDDSQLPKDRFSAERLKGVDSTLKIQPAELGDSAMYLCASSSDLVLAGGWEQFFGPGTRLTVL.

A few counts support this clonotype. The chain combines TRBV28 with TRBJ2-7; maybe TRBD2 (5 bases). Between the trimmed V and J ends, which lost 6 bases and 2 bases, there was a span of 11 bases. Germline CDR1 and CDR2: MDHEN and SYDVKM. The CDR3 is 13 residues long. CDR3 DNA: TGTGCCAGCAGCTTCTCCGGGACCTACGAGCAGTACTTC. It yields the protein CASSFSGTYEQYF.

The CDR3 DNA reads TGTGCCAGCAGCGTAGGGTGGGTCACCGGGGAGCTGTTTTTT. The encoded protein is CASSVGWVTGELFF. The rearrangement links TRBV9 to TRBJ2-2, with D hard to call. Germline V gene lookup returns CDR1 SGDLS and CDR2 YYNGEE. The CDR3 is made up of 14 amino acids. V lost 0 bases, J lost 4 bases, and 7 bases lay in between. The whole variable domain, filled in from reference TRBV9 and TRBJ2-2, reads DSGVTQTPKHLITATGQRVTLRCSPRSGDLSVYWYQQSLDQGLQFLIQYYNGEERAKGNILERFSAQQFPDLHSELNLSSLELGDSALYFCASSVGWVTGELFFGEGSRLTVL.

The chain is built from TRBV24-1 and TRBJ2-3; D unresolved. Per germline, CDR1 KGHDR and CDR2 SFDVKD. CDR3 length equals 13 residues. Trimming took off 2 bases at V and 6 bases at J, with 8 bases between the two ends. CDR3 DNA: TGTGCCACCAGTGATTATCCACGGGATACGCAGTATTTT. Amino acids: CATSDYPRDTQYF.

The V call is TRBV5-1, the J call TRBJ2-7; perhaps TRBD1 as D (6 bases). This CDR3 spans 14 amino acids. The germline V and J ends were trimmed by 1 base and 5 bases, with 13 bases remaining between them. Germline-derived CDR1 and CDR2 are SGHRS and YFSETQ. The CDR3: CASSLNTQGNEQYF. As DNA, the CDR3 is TGCGCCAGCAGCTTGAATACACAGGGTAACGAGCAGTACTTC.

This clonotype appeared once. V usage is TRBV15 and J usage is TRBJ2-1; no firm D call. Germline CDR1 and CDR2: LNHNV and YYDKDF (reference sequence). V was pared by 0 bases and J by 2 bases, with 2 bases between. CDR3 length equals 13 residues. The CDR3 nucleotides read TGTGCCACCAGCAGAGATCCCTACAATGAGCAGTTCTTC. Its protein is CATSRDPYNEQFF.

The CDR3 loop reads CASSIRTGRGEQFF. The CDR3 region has the DNA TGTGCCAGCAGTATAAGGACAGGGAGAGGTGAGCAGTTCTTC. The rearrangement links TRBV27 to TRBJ2-1, with 8 bases identical to TRBD1. The CDR3 loop spans 14 amino acids. V shed 5 bases and J 9 bases; nucleotides not matched to a gene: 9. Germline V gene data show CDR1 as MNHEY and CDR2 as SMNVEV (reference sequence).

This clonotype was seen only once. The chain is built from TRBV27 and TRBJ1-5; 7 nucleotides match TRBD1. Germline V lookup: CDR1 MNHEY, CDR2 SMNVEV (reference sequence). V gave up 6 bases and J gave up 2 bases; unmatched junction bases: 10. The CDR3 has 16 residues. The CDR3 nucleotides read TGTGCCAGCAGCTGGCGACAGGGTGAGGGCAATCAGCCCCAGCATTTT. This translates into CASSWRQGEGNQPQHF.

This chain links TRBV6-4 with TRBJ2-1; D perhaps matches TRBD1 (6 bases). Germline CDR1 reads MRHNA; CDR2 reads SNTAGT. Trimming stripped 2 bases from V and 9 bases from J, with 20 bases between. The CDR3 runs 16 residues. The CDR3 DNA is TGTGCCAGCAGTGACAGCGCTCAGGGACATTTCACTGAGCAGTTCTTC. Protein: CASSDSAQGHFTEQFF.

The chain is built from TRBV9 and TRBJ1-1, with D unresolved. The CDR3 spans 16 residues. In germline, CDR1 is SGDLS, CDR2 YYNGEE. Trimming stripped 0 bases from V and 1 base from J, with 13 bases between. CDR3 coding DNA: TGTGCCAGCAGCGTAGGAGGTATTTGGAAGAACACTGAAGCTTTCTTT. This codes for CASSVGGIWKNTEAFF. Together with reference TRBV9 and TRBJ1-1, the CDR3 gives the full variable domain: DSGVTQTPKHLITATGQRVTLRCSPRSGDLSVYWYQQSLDQGLQFLIQYYNGEERAKGNILERFSAQQFPDLHSELNLSSLELGDSALYFCASSVGGIWKNTEAFFGQGTRLTVV.

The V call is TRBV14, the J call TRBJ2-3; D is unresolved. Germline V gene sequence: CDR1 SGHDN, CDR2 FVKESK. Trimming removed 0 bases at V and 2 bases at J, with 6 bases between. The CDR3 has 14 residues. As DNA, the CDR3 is TGTGCCAGCAGCCAAGATCTCACCACAGATACGCAGTATTTT. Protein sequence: CASSQDLTTDTQYF. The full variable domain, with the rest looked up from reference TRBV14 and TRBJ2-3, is EAGVTQFPSHSVIEKGQTVTLRCDPISGHDNLYWYRRVMGKEIKFLLHFVKESKQDESGMPNNRFLAERTGGTYSTLKVQPAELEDSGVYFCASSQDLTTDTQYFGPGTRLTVL.

The CDR3 sequence is CASTRGPGGLREAFF. DNA of the CDR3: TGTGCCAGCACCAGGGGGCCGGGGGGTCTACGTGAAGCTTTCTTT. V is TRBV9 and J is TRBJ1-1; 8 positions match TRBD1. J was trimmed by 7 bases and V by 6 bases; bases with no gene match: 14. This CDR3 region has 15 residues. CDR1 and CDR2 from the germline V gene are SGDLS and YYNGEE.

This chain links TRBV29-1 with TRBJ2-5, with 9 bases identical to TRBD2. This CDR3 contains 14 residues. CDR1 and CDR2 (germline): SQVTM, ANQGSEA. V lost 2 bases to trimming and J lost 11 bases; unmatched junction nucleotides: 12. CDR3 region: CSVETRTSAEPQYF. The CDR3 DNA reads TGCAGCGTTGAAACCCGGACTAGCGCGGAACCGCAGTACTTC.

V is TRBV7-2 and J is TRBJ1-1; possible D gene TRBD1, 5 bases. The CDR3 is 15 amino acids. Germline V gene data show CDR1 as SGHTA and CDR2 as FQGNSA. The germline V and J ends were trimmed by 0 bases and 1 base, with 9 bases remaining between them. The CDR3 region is CASSLAGGRNTEAFF. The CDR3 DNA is TGTGCCAGCAGCTTAGCTGGGGGACGGAACACTGAAGCTTTCTTT.

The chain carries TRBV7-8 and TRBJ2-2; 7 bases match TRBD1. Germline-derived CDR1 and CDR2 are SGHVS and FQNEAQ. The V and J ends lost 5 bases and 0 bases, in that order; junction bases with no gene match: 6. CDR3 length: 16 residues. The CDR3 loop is CASSQRTGTNTGELFF. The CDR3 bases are TGTGCCAGCAGCCAGAGGACAGGAACGAACACCGGGGAGCTGTTTTTT.

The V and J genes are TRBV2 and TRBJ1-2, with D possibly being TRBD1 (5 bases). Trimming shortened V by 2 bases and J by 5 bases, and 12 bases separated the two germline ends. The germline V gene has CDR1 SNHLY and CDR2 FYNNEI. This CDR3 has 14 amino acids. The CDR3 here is CASSERPGRYGYTF. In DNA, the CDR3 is TGTGCCAGCAGTGAAAGGCCGGGGCGGTATGGCTACACCTTC. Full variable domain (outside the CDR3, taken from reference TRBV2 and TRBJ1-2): EPEVTQTPSHQVTQMGQEVILRCVPISNHLYFYWYRQILGQKVEFLVSFYNNEISEKSEIFDDQFSVERPDGSNFTLKIRSTKLEDSAMYFCASSERPGRYGYTFGSGTRLTVV.

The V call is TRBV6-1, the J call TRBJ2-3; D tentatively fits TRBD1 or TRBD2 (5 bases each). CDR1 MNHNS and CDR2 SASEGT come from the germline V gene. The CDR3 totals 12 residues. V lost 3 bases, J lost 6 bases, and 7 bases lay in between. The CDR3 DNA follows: TGTGCCAGCAGTGACTGGGGGGATACGCAGTATTTT. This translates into CASSDWGDTQYF.